This section outlines one T cell receptor beta chain sequence together with its context. Its antigen is unidentified. This CDR3 has 15 residues. From germline, CDR1 is MNHNY and CDR2 SVGAGI (reference sequence). V was trimmed by 5 bases and J by 0 bases, leaving 12 bases between them. The data were obtained in a study of OX40 agonist ivuxolimab in advanced cancers. Only in-frame clones appear in the TCRdb table, and some are missing; sequencing was by immunoSEQ multiplex PCR. The repertoire holds 68,000 or so clones, with roughly 80% as singletons. Study-wide results and caveats: Clonal expansion from baseline to week 6 occurred in both CD4+ and CD8+ T cells.

This chain uses TRBV6-6 with TRBJ2-3; possibly TRBD1 for D (6 bases). The sequence came from an adult with an advanced solid tumor such as melanoma, head and neck, liver or kidney cancer. This sample comprised CD4+ or CD8+ T cells sorted from blood, obtained in a trial of the OX40 agonist ivuxolimab. The CDR3 region is CASSIGTGSTDTQYF. The CDR3 DNA is TGTGCCAGCAGTATCGGCACAGGGAGCACAGATACGCAGTATTTT.